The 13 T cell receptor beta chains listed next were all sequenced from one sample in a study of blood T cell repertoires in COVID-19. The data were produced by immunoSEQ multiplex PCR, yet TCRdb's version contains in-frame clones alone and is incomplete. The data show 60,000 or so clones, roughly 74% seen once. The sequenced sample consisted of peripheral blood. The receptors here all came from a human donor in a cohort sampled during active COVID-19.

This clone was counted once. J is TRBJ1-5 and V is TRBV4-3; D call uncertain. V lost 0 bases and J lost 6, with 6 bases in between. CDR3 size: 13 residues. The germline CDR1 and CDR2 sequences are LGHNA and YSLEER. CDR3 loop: CASSQERGQPQHF. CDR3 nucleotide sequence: TGCGCCAGCAGCCAAGAGAGAGGTCAGCCCCAGCATTTT.

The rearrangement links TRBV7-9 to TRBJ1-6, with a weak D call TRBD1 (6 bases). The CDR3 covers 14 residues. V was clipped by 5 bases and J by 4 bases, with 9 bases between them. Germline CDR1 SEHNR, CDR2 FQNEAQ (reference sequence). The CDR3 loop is CASSRQEYNSPLHF. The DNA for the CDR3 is TGTGCCAGCAGCCGACAGGAGTATAATTCACCCCTCCACTTT.

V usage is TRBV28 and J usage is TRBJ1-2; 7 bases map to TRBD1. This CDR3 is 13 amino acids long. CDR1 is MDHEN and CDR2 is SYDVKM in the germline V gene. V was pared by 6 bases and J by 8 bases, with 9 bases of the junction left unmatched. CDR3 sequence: CASRALDRAGYTF. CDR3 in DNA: TGTGCCAGCAGAGCCCTTGACAGGGCCGGCTACACCTTC.

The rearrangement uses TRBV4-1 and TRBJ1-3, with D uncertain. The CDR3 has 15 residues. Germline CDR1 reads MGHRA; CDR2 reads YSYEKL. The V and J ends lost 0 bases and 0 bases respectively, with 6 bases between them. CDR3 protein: CASSQERFSGNTIYF. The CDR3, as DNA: TGCGCCAGCAGCCAAGAGCGTTTCTCTGGAAACACCATATATTTT.

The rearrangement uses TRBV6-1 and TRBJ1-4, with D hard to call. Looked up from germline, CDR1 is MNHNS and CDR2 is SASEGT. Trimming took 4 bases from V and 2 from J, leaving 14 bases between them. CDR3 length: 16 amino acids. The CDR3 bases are TGTGCCAGCAGTGCCACCATCGGAGGGACTAATGAAAAACTGTTTTTT. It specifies CASSATIGGTNEKLFF.

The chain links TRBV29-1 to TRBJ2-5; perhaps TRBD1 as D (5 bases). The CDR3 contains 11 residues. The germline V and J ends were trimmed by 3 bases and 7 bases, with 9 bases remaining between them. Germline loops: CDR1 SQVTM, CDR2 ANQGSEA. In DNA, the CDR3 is TGCAGCGTTGACAGGGCCGGGACCCAGTACTTC. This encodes CSVDRAGTQYF.

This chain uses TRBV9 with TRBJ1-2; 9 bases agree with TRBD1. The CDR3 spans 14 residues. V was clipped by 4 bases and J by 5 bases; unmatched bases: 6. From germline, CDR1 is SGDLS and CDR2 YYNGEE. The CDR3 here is CASSITGTGYGYTF. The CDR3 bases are TGTGCCAGCAGCATCACCGGGACAGGGTATGGCTACACCTTC.

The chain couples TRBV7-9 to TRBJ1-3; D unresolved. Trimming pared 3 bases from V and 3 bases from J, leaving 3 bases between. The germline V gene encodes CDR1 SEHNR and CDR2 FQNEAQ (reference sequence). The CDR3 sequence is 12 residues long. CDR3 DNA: TGTGCCAGCAGCTTGAGTGGAAACACCATATATTTT. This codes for CASSLSGNTIYF.

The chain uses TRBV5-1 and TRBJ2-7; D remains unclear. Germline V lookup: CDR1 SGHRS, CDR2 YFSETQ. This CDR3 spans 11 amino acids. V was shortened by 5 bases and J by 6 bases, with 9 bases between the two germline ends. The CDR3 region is CASSSRGEQYF. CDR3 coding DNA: TGCGCCAGCAGTTCTAGAGGCGAGCAGTACTTC.

The CDR3, as DNA: TGTGCCAGCAGACCGGGACAGGGTTACGAGCAGTACTTC. Its protein product is CASRPGQGYEQYF. J is TRBJ2-7 and V is TRBV6-6; TRBD1 aligns across 9 bases. Trimming cost V 6 bases and J 4 bases; bases outside gene matches: 4. Germline CDR1 reads MNHNY; CDR2 reads SVGAGI (reference sequence). The CDR3 contains 13 residues.

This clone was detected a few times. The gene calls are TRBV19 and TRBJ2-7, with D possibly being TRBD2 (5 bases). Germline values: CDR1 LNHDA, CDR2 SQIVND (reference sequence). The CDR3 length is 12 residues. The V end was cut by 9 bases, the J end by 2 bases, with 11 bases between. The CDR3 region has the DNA TGTGCCAGCTCCGGGGATACCTACGAGCAGTACTTC. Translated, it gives CASSGDTYEQYF.

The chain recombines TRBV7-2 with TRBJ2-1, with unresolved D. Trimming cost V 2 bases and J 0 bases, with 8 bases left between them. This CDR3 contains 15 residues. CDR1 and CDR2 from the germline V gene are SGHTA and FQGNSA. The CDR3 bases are TGTGCCAGCAGCTTATCCTCCAGCTCCTACAATGAGCAGTTCTTC. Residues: CASSLSSSSYNEQFF.

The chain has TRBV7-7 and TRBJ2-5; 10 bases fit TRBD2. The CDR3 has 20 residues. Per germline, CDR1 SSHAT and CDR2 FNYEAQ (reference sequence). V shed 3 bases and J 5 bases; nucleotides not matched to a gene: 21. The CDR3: CASSFRPLAGVNQAGETQYF. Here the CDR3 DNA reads TGTGCCAGCAGCTTCCGACCCCTAGCGGGAGTTAACCAAGCGGGGGAGACCCAGTACTTC. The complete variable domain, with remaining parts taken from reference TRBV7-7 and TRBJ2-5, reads GAGVSQSPRYKVTKRGQDVTLRCDPISSHATLYWYQQALGQGPEFLTYFNYEAQPDKSGLPSDRFSAERPEGSISTLTIQRTEQRDSAMYRCASSFRPLAGVNQAGETQYFGPGTRLLVL.